The source of this T cell receptor (beta chain) is a study of OX40 agonist ivuxolimab in advanced cancers. The assay was immunoSEQ multiplex PCR, and TCRdb's table has in-frame clones only and misses some. Of more than 85,000 clones listed, around 91% were seen once; the top ten hold roughly 1.5%. The ends were cut back, 4 bases at V and 3 bases at J, with 5 bases in the middle. CDR1 MNHNS and CDR2 SASEGT come from the germline V gene. This CDR3 region has 12 residues. This clone was recorded a few times. J is TRBJ2-3 and V is TRBV6-1; D is ambiguous. The specimen comprised CD4+ or CD8+ T cells sorted from blood, sampled in a trial of the OX40 agonist ivuxolimab. The sequence derives from an adult with an advanced solid tumor such as melanoma, head and neck, liver or kidney cancer. The chain's CDR3 is CASSAETDTQYF. The CDR3, as DNA: TGTGCCAGCAGTGCCGAGACAGATACGCAGTATTTT.